The text below deals with one T cell receptor beta chain. This sample is drawn from a study of CD8 T cells in Susac syndrome. Germline values: CDR1 SGHVS, CDR2 FQNEAQ. With 5 bases clipped from V and 0 bases from J, the junction kept 11 bases outside the gene matches. This CDR3 contains 18 residues. The authors negatively isolated CD8+ and CD4+ T cells and FACS-enriched TEMRA cells. Random hexamers were used to reverse transcribe an amount of roughly 0.5 to 1 ug RNA. TCRdb ran MiXCR on the immunoSEQ multiplex PCR reads and lists one entry per CDR3 protein. The sample contains nearly 200,000 distinct CDR3 sequences, 90% to 95% of which appear only once.

This chain uses TRBV7-8 with TRBJ2-1; 9 bases fit TRBD2. The source is a human donor with multiple sclerosis. The sequenced material came from CD4+ T cells from PBMCs. The CDR3: CASSPRDSGGFSYNEQFF. CDR3 DNA: TGTGCCAGCAGCCCCCGCGATAGCGGGGGATTCTCCTACAATGAGCAGTTCTTC.